The 30 T cell receptor beta chains given below trace back to one sample, sequenced in a study of CD8 T cells in Susac syndrome. RNA, at roughly 0.5 to 1 ug, was reverse transcribed with random hexamers. TCRdb recomputed calls from the immunoSEQ multiplex PCR reads with MiXCR, one row per CDR3 protein. The data contain some 260,000 distinct CDR3 sequences, just over 90% of them singletons. Sample: CD4+ T cells from PBMCs. Every receptor here comes from a human donor with multiple sclerosis.

The rearrangement uses TRBV6-6 and TRBJ1-2; 7 bases are shared with TRBD1. CDR3 length: 15 amino acids. V dropped 2 bases and J dropped 2; count of bases not matched to a gene: 5. The V gene's germline CDR1 is MNHNY and CDR2 SVGAGI (reference sequence). The CDR3 protein is CASSYPGGNNYGYTF. CDR3 in DNA: TGTGCCAGCAGTTACCCAGGGGGGAACAACTATGGCTACACCTTC.

The chain's CDR3 is CSARGGPGAKQFF. In DNA form, the CDR3 reads TGCAGTGCTAGAGGGGGTCCAGGCGCGAAGCAGTTCTTC. The chain uses TRBV20-1 and TRBJ2-1; no definite D call. Germline CDR1 DFQATT, CDR2 SNEGSKA (reference sequence). CDR3 length: 13 residues. V gave up 1 base and J gave up 11 bases, with 15 bases separating them.

Here the CDR3 DNA reads TGTGCGGCGGGCAGGTGTAAGAACACTGAAGCTTTCTTT. This sequence encodes CAAGRCKNTEAFF. The V call is TRBV19, the J call TRBJ1-1, with D hard to call. The CDR3 spans 13 residues. In germline, CDR1 is LNHDA, CDR2 SQIVND (reference sequence).

The rearrangement uses TRBV27 and TRBJ2-3; TRBD1 might be the D (5 bases). This CDR3 has 14 amino acids. Per the germline V gene, CDR1 is MNHEY and CDR2 is SMNVEV (reference sequence). V was shortened by 5 bases and J by 0 bases, with 9 bases between the two germline ends. For the CDR3, the DNA is TGTGCCAGCAGTCCGCGACAGAGCACAGATACGCAGTATTTT. It translates to CASSPRQSTDTQYF.

DNA for the CDR3: TGTGCCAGCAGTTCCAGACAGCGCACAGATACGCAGTATTTT. This gives the protein CASSSRQRTDTQYF. This chain links TRBV7-9 with TRBJ2-3; D may be TRBD1 (5 bases). Germline CDR1 is SEHNR and CDR2 is FQNEAQ (reference sequence). The CDR3 consists of 14 residues. V was pared by 6 bases and J by 1 base, with 11 bases between.

The chain has TRBV6-4 and TRBJ2-3; D perhaps matches TRBD2 (6 bases). Per germline, CDR1 MRHNA and CDR2 SNTAGT. This CDR3 region has 15 residues. V lost 2 bases and J lost 0, with 9 bases in between. DNA for the CDR3: TGTGCCAGCAGTGACCCGGGAGCTAGCACAGATACGCAGTATTTT. It encodes CASSDPGASTDTQYF.

This clonotype was seen just once. V gene TRBV6-2 or TRBV6-3 combines with J gene TRBJ1-5; D not resolved. CDR1 MNHEY and CDR2 SVGEGT come from the germline V gene. V lost 6 bases, J lost 3 bases, and 12 bases lay in between. This CDR3 has 14 residues. As DNA, the CDR3 is TGTGCCAGCAGCACTCGGGTCTTCAATCAGCCCCAGCATTTT. Protein product: CASSTRVFNQPQHF.

The V and J genes are TRBV20-1 and TRBJ1-6; 9 bases are shared with TRBD1. Losses at the gene ends were 5 bases for V and 8 bases for J; bases not matched to a gene: 10. CDR3 length: 15 residues. Germline-derived CDR1 and CDR2 are DFQATT and SNEGSKA (reference sequence). The CDR3 is CSASRTGDFYSPLHF. Written as DNA, the CDR3 is TGCAGTGCTTCCCGGACAGGGGATTTTTATTCACCCCTCCACTTT.

The DNA of the CDR3 is TGTGCCAGCAGCCCACAGGGGTATGGATCCTACGAGCAGTACTTC. Its protein is CASSPQGYGSYEQYF. This rearrangement joins TRBV7-3 to TRBJ2-7, with TRBD1 matching over 7 bases. Germline CDR1 and CDR2: SGHTA and FQGTGA. The junction had 8 bases not matched to a gene; V was cut back by 5 bases and J by 1 base. The CDR3 loop spans 15 amino acids.

The J gene is TRBJ2-4, the V gene TRBV21-1. TRBV21-1 is annotated as a pseudogene. This CDR3 is built from 14 residues. The CDR3 protein is CASSRERLKNIQYF. As DNA, the CDR3 is TGTGCCAGCAGCCGAGAGAGGCTTAAAAACATTCAGTACTTC.

This clonotype appeared a few times. The chain links TRBV11-2 to TRBJ2-1, with D uncertain. This CDR3 spans 14 amino acids. Germline V gives CDR1 SGHAT, CDR2 FQNNGV. The V end lost 0 bases, the J end lost 6 bases, and 9 bases lay between the germline ends. The CDR3 bases are TGTGCCAGCAGCTTAGATTCAGGTCCCAATGAGCAGTTCTTC. Translating gives CASSLDSGPNEQFF.

The chain joins TRBV5-6 to TRBJ1-1; no clear D. This CDR3 region has 14 residues. The V gene's germline CDR1 is SGHDT and CDR2 YYEEEE. Trimming removed 3 bases at V and 5 bases at J, with 14 bases between. The CDR3 nucleotides are TGTGCCAGCAGCTCGGCGGGAGGGCGGACTGAAGCTTTCTTT. Amino acids: CASSSAGGRTEAFF.

This clonotype was counted once. The V call is TRBV29-1, the J call TRBJ2-3, with 13 bases lining up with TRBD2. J lost 1 base, V lost 7 bases, and 5 bases had no gene match. This CDR3 has 15 residues. Germline assignment: CDR1 SQVTM and CDR2 ANQGSEA. CDR3 bases: TGCAGCGGCTTGGGACTAGCGGGACGCACAGATACGCAGTATTTT. It encodes CSGLGLAGRTDTQYF.

J is TRBJ2-2 and V is TRBV29-1; D uncertain. The V end lost 5 bases, the J end lost 2 bases, and 6 bases lay between the germline ends. From germline, CDR1 is SQVTM and CDR2 ANQGSEA. The CDR3 is 12 amino acids. The CDR3 loop reads CSVSTNTGELFF. CDR3 coding DNA: TGCAGCGTTTCTACAAACACCGGGGAGCTGTTTTTT.

The rearrangement uses TRBV27 and TRBJ2-3; 9 bases align to TRBD1. CDR1 is MNHEY and CDR2 is SMNVEV in the germline V gene (reference sequence). The V and J ends lost 6 bases and 2 bases, in that order; junction bases with no gene match: 3. There are 14 residues in the CDR3. The CDR3 DNA follows: TGTGCCAGCAGGCGGACAGGGGTCACAGATACGCAGTATTTT. Protein product: CASRRTGVTDTQYF.

This clonotype was picked up one time. V is TRBV20-1 and J is TRBJ2-5; weak D call: TRBD1 (6 bases). Germline V gene data show CDR1 as DFQATT and CDR2 as SNEGSKA (reference sequence). Trimming took off 6 bases at V and 4 bases at J, with 18 bases between the two ends. The CDR3 is made up of 14 amino acids. In DNA, the CDR3 is TGCAGTGCCAGCCTGGACAGTCGCGCAGAGACCCAGTACTTC. This codes for CSASLDSRAETQYF.

The rearrangement uses TRBV9 and TRBJ2-2; D uncertain. V lost 0 bases, J lost 1 base, and 13 bases lay in between. CDR1 and CDR2 from the germline V gene are SGDLS and YYNGEE. The CDR3 is 17 residues long. The CDR3 is CASSVGPGQENTGELFF. For the CDR3, the DNA is TGTGCCAGCAGCGTAGGTCCCGGGCAGGAGAACACCGGGGAGCTGTTTTTT.

V usage is TRBV11-2 and J usage is TRBJ2-6; 7 bases map to TRBD1. CDR1 and CDR2 from the germline V gene are SGHAT and FQNNGV. The CDR3 sequence is 19 residues long. The ends lost 5 bases at V and 2 bases at J; junction bases unmatched: 15. The CDR3 DNA reads as TGTGCCAGCAGCACGAGAAGTGGACAGGCTTTTACTGGGGCCAACGTCCTGACTTTC. Translating gives CASSTRSGQAFTGANVLTF. Complete variable domain (other parts from reference TRBV11-2 and TRBJ2-6): EAGVAQSPRYKIIEKRQSVAFWCNPISGHATLYWYQQILGQGPKLLIQFQNNGVVDDSQLPKDRFSAERLKGVDSTLKIQPAKLEDSAVYLCASSTRSGQAFTGANVLTFGAGSRLTVL.

The chain has TRBV3-1 and TRBJ2-3; D not certain. Trimming cost V 0 bases and J 8 bases, with 15 bases left between them. Looked up from germline, CDR1 is LGHDT and CDR2 is YNNKEL (reference sequence). The CDR3 has 15 residues. CDR3 in DNA: TGTGCCAGCAGCCAAGATCGGCGCGCGTTGGGTACGCAGTATTTT. Protein product: CASSQDRRALGTQYF.

This clonotype was seen only a few times. The CDR3 spells CASSPRSSGANVLTF. The CDR3, as DNA: TGTGCCAGCAGCCCCCGTAGCTCTGGGGCCAACGTCCTGACTTTC. V and J are TRBV13 and TRBJ2-6, with D uncertain. V gave up 5 bases and J gave up 0 bases, with 8 bases separating them. This CDR3 has 15 residues. CDR1 is PRHDT and CDR2 is FYEKMQ in the germline V gene (reference sequence). The full variable domain, its missing parts supplied by reference TRBV13 and TRBJ2-6, is AAGVIQSPRHLIKEKRETATLKCYPIPRHDTVYWYQQGPGQDPQFLISFYEKMQSDKGSIPDRFSAQQFSDYHSELNMSSLELGDSALYFCASSPRSSGANVLTFGAGSRLTVL.

The V call is TRBV10-3, the J call TRBJ1-2; TRBD1 agrees at 7 bases. The CDR3 consists of 16 residues. V shed 4 bases and J 4 bases; nucleotides not matched to a gene: 12. In germline, CDR1 is ENHRY, CDR2 SYGVKD. CDR3 sequence reads: CAISAGGTANSYGYTF. In DNA form, the CDR3 reads TGTGCCATCAGTGCCGGCGGGACAGCGAATTCCTATGGCTACACCTTC.

This chain links TRBV3-1 with TRBJ2-7, with D maybe TRBD1 (5 bases). Trimming pared 0 bases from V and 0 bases from J, leaving 12 bases between. Germline V lookup: CDR1 LGHDT, CDR2 YNNKEL (reference sequence). CDR3 length: 16 amino acids. The CDR3 DNA follows: TGTGCCAGCAGCCAAGAGTTCTTAGGGGCCTCCTACGAGCAGTACTTC. It specifies CASSQEFLGASYEQYF.

The chain links TRBV9 to TRBJ2-2; TRBD1 matches 7 bases. The junction had 4 bases not matched to a gene; V was cut back by 5 bases and J by 3 bases. This CDR3 is 14 amino acids long. CDR1 and CDR2 (germline): SGDLS, YYNGEE. The CDR3 spells CASSDTGDTGELFF. CDR3 sequence (DNA): TGTGCCAGCAGTGATACAGGGGACACCGGGGAGCTGTTTTTT.

The chain combines TRBV6-6 with TRBJ2-5; TRBD2 aligns across 10 bases. Germline V CDR1 and CDR2: MNHNY, SVGAGI (reference sequence). Trimming took 6 bases from V and 2 from J; bases not matched to a gene: 9. The CDR3 consists of 16 residues. In nucleotides, the CDR3 is TGTGCCAGCAGATTTAGCGGGAGGAACTGGCAAGAGACCCAGTACTTC. This encodes CASRFSGRNWQETQYF.

CDR3 residues: CASSWQALEANEQFF. CDR3 nucleotide sequence: TGTGCCAGTAGTTGGCAGGCCTTAGAGGCCAATGAGCAGTTCTTC. V is TRBV19 and J is TRBJ2-1; unclear D gene. The CDR3 spans 15 residues. Germline values: CDR1 LNHDA, CDR2 SQIVND (reference sequence). The V end lost 5 bases, the J end lost 6 bases, and 17 bases lay between the germline ends.

The chain has TRBV29-1 and TRBJ1-1; D uncertain. CDR3 length equals 13 residues. The V end lost 7 bases, the J end lost 3 bases, and 15 bases lay between the germline ends. Germline V CDR1 and CDR2: SQVTM, ANQGSEA. The DNA of the CDR3 is TGCAGCGCTCGGCGGAACCAGGACACTGAAGCTTTCTTT. Residues: CSARRNQDTEAFF.

This rearrangement joins TRBV29-1 to TRBJ1-4; D is possibly TRBD1 (6 bases). V was shortened by 5 bases and J by 8 bases, with 15 bases between the two germline ends. The CDR3 has 13 amino acids. CDR1 is SQVTM and CDR2 is ANQGSEA in the germline V gene. CDR3 bases: TGCAGCGTTCGGACAGCTAACGGAGAAAAACTGTTTTTT. It specifies CSVRTANGEKLFF.

This chain connects TRBV2 to TRBJ2-1, with 14 bases identical to TRBD2. CDR1 and CDR2 from the germline V gene are SNHLY and FYNNEI. CDR3 length: 16 amino acids. The ends lost 2 bases at V and 8 bases at J; junction bases unmatched: 5. The CDR3 protein is CASSEPGLAGGDEQFF. For the CDR3, the DNA is TGTGCCAGCAGTGAACCAGGACTAGCGGGAGGCGATGAGCAGTTCTTC.

This rearrangement joins TRBV30 to TRBJ1-1; a possible D gene is TRBD1 (5 bases). This CDR3 comprises 14 residues. Looked up from germline, CDR1 is GTSNPN and CDR2 is SVGIG (reference sequence). V lost 3 bases and J 2 bases, leaving 13 bases between the germline ends. The CDR3 loop reads CAWRAREPNTEAFF. The CDR3 DNA follows: TGTGCCTGGAGGGCCAGGGAGCCAAACACTGAAGCTTTCTTT. The variable domain in full, with the rest retrieved from reference TRBV30 and TRBJ1-1, is SQTIHQWPATLVQPVGSPLSLECTVEGTSNPNLYWYRQAAGRGLQLLFYSVGIGQISSEVPQNLSASRPQDRQFILSSKKLLLSDSGFYLCAWRAREPNTEAFFGQGTRLTVV.

This chain uses TRBV4-1 with TRBJ1-5, with D uncertain. The V and J ends lost 0 bases and 0 bases respectively, with 9 bases between them. The germline V gene encodes CDR1 MGHRA and CDR2 YSYEKL. This CDR3 spans 16 amino acids. DNA for the CDR3: TGCGCCAGCAGCCAAGATCAACCTTATAGCAATCAGCCCCAGCATTTT. Its translation is CASSQDQPYSNQPQHF.